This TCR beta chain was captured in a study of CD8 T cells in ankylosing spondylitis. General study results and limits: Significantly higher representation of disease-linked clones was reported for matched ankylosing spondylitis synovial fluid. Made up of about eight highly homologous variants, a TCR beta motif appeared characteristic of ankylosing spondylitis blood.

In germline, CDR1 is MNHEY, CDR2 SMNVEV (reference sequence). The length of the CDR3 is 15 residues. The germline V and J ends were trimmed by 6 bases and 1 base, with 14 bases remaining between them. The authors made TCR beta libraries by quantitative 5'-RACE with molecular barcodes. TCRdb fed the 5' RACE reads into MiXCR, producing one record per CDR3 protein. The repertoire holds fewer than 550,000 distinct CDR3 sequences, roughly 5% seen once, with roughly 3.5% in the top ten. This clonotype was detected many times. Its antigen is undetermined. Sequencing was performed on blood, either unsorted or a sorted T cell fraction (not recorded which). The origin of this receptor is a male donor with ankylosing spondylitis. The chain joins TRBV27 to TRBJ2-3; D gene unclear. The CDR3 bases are TGTGCCAGCAGCGCGGACCGGCGCCGCACAGATACGCAGTATTTT. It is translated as CASSADRRRTDTQYF.